This TCR beta chain was observed in a study of T cell clonotyping in hematopoietic cell transplantation. Generated by immunoSEQ multiplex PCR, the TCRdb table keeps only in-frame clones and is missing some. The data hold tens of thousands of clones, with roughly 95% observed a single time. In germline, CDR1 is MDHEN, CDR2 SYDVKM. The CDR3 consists of 19 residues. V gave up 0 bases and J gave up 0 bases; unmatched junction bases: 5. Time point of the sample: recipient sample about 28 days before transplant, after cytoreduction. The chain recombines TRBV28 with TRBJ2-5, with 15 bases lining up with TRBD2. The specimen was peripheral blood mononuclear cells, collected before stem cell transplant. The sequence derives from a man in his forties with chronic myeloid leukemia. Some clones in this sample may be carry-over from other donors' samples. The CDR3 DNA is TGTGCCAGCAGTTTATGGTCCGGACTAGCGGGGGGGTACCAAGAGACCCAGTACTTC. It is translated as CASSLWSGLAGGYQETQYF.